These T cell receptor beta chains were read from a single sample in a study of CXCR3-negative and CXCR3-positive naive CD8 T cells. No DNA is given; TCRdb re-called the 5' RACE reads and lists each CDR3 protein once. This repertoire includes nearly 110,000 distinct CDR3 sequences. Input material: naive CXCR3+ CD8+ T cells from blood. These TCRs come from a human donor in good health. Some clones in this sample may be carry-over from other donors' samples. CDR3s include the opening cysteine and the closing phenylalanine or tryptophan.

v_gene: TRBV20-1
j_gene: TRBJ1-1
CDR3aa: CRPTTCGAKGKGLMAEAFF

v_gene: TRBV7-6
j_gene: TRBJ1-1
CDR3aa: CASSGNQGVNTEAFF

v_gene: TRBV14
j_gene: TRBJ2-1
CDR3aa: CASSPQGLAGRGAYNEQFF

v_gene: TRBV9
j_gene: TRBJ2-3
CDR3aa: CASSPGTGLTDTQYF

v_gene: TRBV20-1
j_gene: TRBJ2-4
CDR3aa: CSARDGAGGPNIQYF

v_gene: TRBV9
j_gene: TRBJ2-3
CDR3aa: CASSSGTSGSDTQYF

v_gene: TRBV5-1
j_gene: TRBJ2-1
CDR3aa: CASSLGQPYEQFF

v_gene: TRBV28
j_gene: TRBJ2-7
CDR3aa: CASSDRVFNEQYF

v_gene: TRBV29-1
j_gene: TRBJ2-1
CDR3aa: CSATGYNEQFF

v_gene: TRBV7-2
j_gene: TRBJ2-7
CDR3aa: CASSSTSGGANEQYF

v_gene: TRBV6-5
j_gene: TRBJ2-2
CDR3aa: CASSYSNTGELFF

v_gene: TRBV29-1
j_gene: TRBJ2-3
CDR3aa: CSAAGTLQGGRDTQYF

v_gene: TRBV30
j_gene: TRBJ2-7
CDR3aa: CAWSMNPSGYEQYF

v_gene: TRBV6-2/TRBV6-3
j_gene: TRBJ1-1
CDR3aa: CASSYPYRIEAFF

v_gene: TRBV2
j_gene: TRBJ2-4
CDR3aa: CASSDRALDIQYF

v_gene: TRBV7-9
j_gene: TRBJ1-3
CDR3aa: CASRAGTAGNTIYF

v_gene: TRBV15
j_gene: TRBJ2-1
CDR3aa: CATSRIGAASSYNEQFF

v_gene: TRBV3-1
j_gene: TRBJ2-1
CDR3aa: CASSQGKGLDGWSSYNEQFF

v_gene: TRBV6-5
j_gene: TRBJ2-7
CDR3aa: CASSYSGTSGLYEQYF

v_gene: TRBV6-4
j_gene: TRBJ2-3
CDR3aa: CASSDLSSGTDTQYF

v_gene: TRBV29-1
j_gene: TRBJ2-7
CDR3aa: CSVERGASGGSYEQYF

v_gene: TRBV29-1
j_gene: TRBJ2-1
CDR3aa: CSDRRTSNEQFF

v_gene: TRBV7-6
j_gene: TRBJ1-1
CDR3aa: CASSLQGSSGAFF

v_gene: TRBV6-5
j_gene: TRBJ2-1
CDR3aa: CASRNMPSSSYNEQFF

v_gene: TRBV9
j_gene: TRBJ1-2
CDR3aa: CASSVGPGPAAYGYTF

v_gene: TRBV3-1
j_gene: TRBJ1-1
CDR3aa: CASSPILGAAGNTEAFF

v_gene: TRBV29-1
j_gene: TRBJ2-7
CDR3aa: CSALRDRGGEQYF

v_gene: TRBV12-3/TRBV12-4
j_gene: TRBJ2-1
CDR3aa: CASSLGKAWDRGRNEQFF

v_gene: TRBV29-1
j_gene: TRBJ2-1
CDR3aa: CSSGGGYNEQFF

v_gene: TRBV9
j_gene: TRBJ2-7
CDR3aa: CASSVEGRGDYEQYF

v_gene: TRBV4-3
j_gene: TRBJ2-1
CDR3aa: CASSQELLYEQFF

v_gene: TRBV11-2
j_gene: TRBJ2-1
CDR3aa: CASSLEGGRTGEQFF

v_gene: TRBV21-1
j_gene: TRBJ2-5
CDR3aa: CASSKPRTRTEETQYF

v_gene: TRBV7-8
j_gene: TRBJ2-1
CDR3aa: CASSRSASGSLHEQFF

v_gene: TRBV7-9
j_gene: TRBJ2-5
CDR3aa: CASSPPGWETQYF

v_gene: TRBV4-3
j_gene: TRBJ1-1
CDR3aa: CASSQDYTNTEAFF

v_gene: TRBV6-5
j_gene: TRBJ2-3
CDR3aa: CASSYTSGVTDTLYF